This TCR beta chain was found in a study of T cells after yellow fever vaccination. Germline-derived CDR1 and CDR2 are SGDLS and YYNGEE. This CDR3 region has 17 residues. Trimming took off 2 bases at V and 0 bases at J, with 15 bases between the two ends. TCRdb fed the 5' RACE reads into MiXCR, producing one record per CDR3 protein. The sample yields under 200,000 distinct CDR3 sequences, more than 9.5% seen once. This clonotype came up a few times. The chain couples TRBV9 to TRBJ1-3; D gene ambiguous. The receptor was isolated from a young man who received the YFV17D yellow fever vaccine. The specimen comprised CD8+ T cells sorted from PBMCs, sampled 15 days after the yellow fever booster vaccination. The DNA of the CDR3 is TGTGCCAGCAGCGTGGGCGGCCTGGTGGACTCTGGAAACACCATATATTTT. This sequence encodes CASSVGGLVDSGNTIYF. The variable domain in full, with the rest retrieved from reference TRBV9 and TRBJ1-3, is DSGVTQTPKHLITATGQRVTLRCSPRSGDLSVYWYQQSLDQGLQFLIQYYNGEERAKGNILERFSAQQFPDLHSELNLSSLELGDSALYFCASSVGGLVDSGNTIYFGEGSWLTVV.